This T cell receptor (beta chain) comes out of a study of T cells in localized non-small cell lung cancer (dated by TCRdb to 2020 to 2021). Regarding the research as a whole: The study analyzed T cell repertoires of hundreds of early-stage NSCLC patients, comparing tumors and uninvolved tumor-adjacent lungs. The mean age of the NSCLC patients was less than 70 years, with approximately 130 men and around 99 women. All 250 or so NSCLC patients in the cohort were treatment-naive and had localized lung tumors that were resected.

The CDR3, cysteine through phenylalanine, is 12 amino acids long. The DNA shown is the 36-base CDR3, in frame from base 1. The V and J ends are trimmed by 3 bases and 4 bases, leaving 7 bases between them. Based on the germline V gene, the CDR1 and CDR2 sequences are SQVTM and ANQGSEA. At diagnosis, tumor, uninvolved tumor-adjacent lung and peripheral blood were collected and then preserved as a mix of FFPE and fresh-frozen material. For TCR repertoire profiling, blood samples were analyzed as peripheral blood mononuclear cells. The immunoSEQ Assay was used to sequence TCR beta CDR3 regions from DNA. Per the original workflow: To compute T cell density, TCR beta template counts were normalized to usable DNA, which was estimated by amplifying housekeeping genes. Using the preseqR package, richness was estimated by extrapolating to 120,000 templates for tissue samples and 400,000 templates for PBMC samples. Clonality was calculated as one minus Pielou's evenness. Differential abundance testing on productive amino-acid clonotypes, with a minimum total count of 5 and an alpha of 0.1, was used to identify tissue-enriched TCRs. The Jaccard Index and the Morisita Overlap Index were used to measure how much the repertoires overlapped between compartments. GLIPH clustered TCR beta CDR3s with public tetramer-defined viral CDR3s; viral motifs required at least three viral sequences plus V-gene enrichment. TCRdb re-hosts the immuneACCESS table, in-frame sequences only. Its copies lack some clones; in the studies checked, an unresolved V gene accounts for under half of them, and the cause for the rest is not known. The DNA gave D and trimming, while V, J and clone size come from that table. The sample contains over 20,000 clones, under 95% of them found a single time. The ten largest clones add up to about 15% of the sample.

Comment on this clone: Which antigen it targets is not known. It has no much larger one-base neighbor in the sample; base qualities were not kept.

The paper's findings and limits, for the study overall: Uninvolved tumor-adjacent lung showed the highest T cell clonality, higher than tumor, which suggests more focused antigenic responses in the uninvolved tumor-adjacent lung. Higher T cell density in blood was associated with longer overall survival, whereas higher clonality in adjacent lung was associated with shorter survival. Because multi-region tumor sequencing was not performed, intratumor heterogeneity could not be ruled out. A median of 57 of the top 100 tumor clones turned up in the paired uninvolved adjacent lung, and 25 to 30 of those clones also ranked among the top 100 of that same adjacent lung. Because the study design was exploratory, TCR variables were selected using unadjusted p-values without false-discovery rate correction.

The chain is made from TRBV29-1 and TRBJ1-3; D gene: possibly TRBD1, on 6 matching bases. The sequence came from a man aged 40 to 70 with stage III squamous cell lung carcinoma. Sample: peripheral blood, taken before any cancer treatment. The DNA sequence is given as TGCAGCGTTGATCAGGGGGGAAACACCATATATTTT. It translates to CSVDQGGNTIYF.